A selection of T cell receptor beta chains follows, all from one sample in a study of spatial heterogeneity in lung cancer. A single record per CDR3 protein comes from TCRdb applying MiXCR to the 5' RACE reads. The sample has 7,500 to 9,500 distinct CDR3 sequences; more than 6% are singletons. The sample was lung tumor tissue, taken at surgery. These receptors all stem from a male donor with early-stage non-small cell lung cancer. Each CDR3 is given with its conserved first and last residue. Each record gives: D gene, clone size, V gene, J gene, CDR3 protein, CDR3 DNA. The D gene is left open where the match is weak. The size entry is marked missing in some rows and otherwise reads once, few, many or a size class.

d_call: .
clone_size: many
v_call: TRBV28
j_call: TRBJ1-2
cdr3_aa: CASSLGGGLGYTF
cdr3_nt: TGTGCCAGCAGTTTAGGGGGAGGGCTTGGCTACACCTTC

d_call: .
clone_size: medium-sized
v_call: TRBV5-5
j_call: TRBJ1-2
cdr3_aa: CASSLDIRTYGYTF
cdr3_nt: TGTGCCAGCAGCCTGGACATCCGTACCTATGGCTACACCTTC

d_call: TRBD2
clone_size: many
v_call: TRBV20-1
j_call: TRBJ2-5
cdr3_aa: CSANPPGGGLYQETQYF
cdr3_nt: TGCAGTGCTAATCCCCCGGGCGGGGGGTTATACCAAGAGACCCAGTACTTC

d_call: TRBD1
clone_size: medium-sized
v_call: TRBV5-6
j_call: TRBJ1-1
cdr3_aa: CASSKMGQLNTEAFF
cdr3_nt: TGTGCCAGCAGCAAAATGGGACAGCTGAACACTGAAGCTTTCTTT

d_call: .
clone_size: many
v_call: TRBV5-1
j_call: TRBJ2-3
cdr3_aa: CASSLGFTDTQYF
cdr3_nt: TGCGCCAGCAGCTTGGGCTTCACAGATACGCAGTATTTT

d_call: .
clone_size: medium-sized
v_call: TRBV5-1
j_call: TRBJ2-2
cdr3_aa: CASSSIDTKLLSPSNTGELFF
cdr3_nt: TGCGCCAGCAGCTCGATTGACACTAAACTCCTCTCCCCCTCTAACACCGGGGAGCTGTTTTTT

d_call: TRBD1
clone_size: medium-sized
v_call: TRBV7-9
j_call: TRBJ2-5
cdr3_aa: CASSIASAGGQETQYF
cdr3_nt: TGTGCCAGCAGCATAGCCTCGGCAGGGGGTCAAGAGACCCAGTACTTC

d_call: .
clone_size: medium-sized
v_call: TRBV5-5
j_call: TRBJ2-7
cdr3_aa: CASSLVAGVTGAYEQYF
cdr3_nt: TGTGCCAGCAGCTTGGTTGCGGGGGTGACAGGAGCCTACGAGCAGTACTTC

d_call: TRBD2
clone_size: many
v_call: TRBV7-2
j_call: TRBJ2-2
cdr3_aa: CASSLLAGGPNTGELFF
cdr3_nt: TGTGCCAGCAGCTTATTAGCGGGAGGGCCCAACACCGGGGAGCTGTTTTTT

d_call: .
clone_size: many
v_call: TRBV6-2/TRBV6-3
j_call: TRBJ2-7
cdr3_aa: CASSALADSSYEQYF
cdr3_nt: TGTGCCAGCAGTGCCCTCGCGGACAGCTCCTACGAGCAGTACTTC

d_call: .
clone_size: many
v_call: TRBV7-2
j_call: TRBJ1-5
cdr3_aa: CASSFGSNQPQHF
cdr3_nt: TGTGCCAGCAGCTTCGGAAGCAATCAGCCCCAGCATTTT

d_call: TRBD1
clone_size: medium-sized
v_call: TRBV7-9
j_call: TRBJ2-2
cdr3_aa: CASSSGQGITGELFF
cdr3_nt: TGTGCCAGCAGCTCGGGACAGGGGATCACCGGGGAGCTGTTTTTT

d_call: TRBD1
clone_size: medium-sized
v_call: TRBV5-1
j_call: TRBJ2-7
cdr3_aa: CASSLGAGQGPSGEQYF
cdr3_nt: TGCGCCAGCAGCTTGGGCGCCGGACAGGGGCCTTCGGGCGAGCAGTACTTC

d_call: .
clone_size: medium-sized
v_call: TRBV4-1
j_call: TRBJ2-7
cdr3_aa: CASSQEPGFEQYF
cdr3_nt: TGCGCCAGCAGCCAAGAACCCGGGTTCGAGCAGTACTTC

d_call: .
clone_size: many
v_call: TRBV28
j_call: TRBJ1-1
cdr3_aa: CASSFRFEAFF
cdr3_nt: TGTGCCAGCAGTTTCCGGTTTGAAGCTTTCTTT

d_call: TRBD1
clone_size: many
v_call: TRBV5-1
j_call: TRBJ2-7
cdr3_aa: CASSLEDRGALYEQYF
cdr3_nt: TGCGCCAGCAGCTTGGAGGACAGGGGAGCCCTTTACGAGCAGTACTTC

d_call: .
clone_size: .
v_call: TRBV28
j_call: TRBJ2-1
cdr3_aa: CASSLRTGAYNEQFF
cdr3_nt: TGTGCCAGCAGTTTACGAACGGGAGCCTACAATGAGCAGTTCTTC

d_call: TRBD1
clone_size: medium-sized
v_call: TRBV27
j_call: TRBJ1-2
cdr3_aa: CASSQISLGQNYGYTF
cdr3_nt: TGTGCCAGCAGCCAAATTTCCCTGGGACAGAACTATGGCTACACCTTC

d_call: TRBD1
clone_size: few
v_call: TRBV29-1
j_call: TRBJ2-3
cdr3_aa: CSVGQGASDTQYF
cdr3_nt: TGCAGCGTTGGACAGGGGGCATCAGATACGCAGTATTTT

d_call: .
clone_size: medium-sized
v_call: TRBV7-9
j_call: TRBJ1-1
cdr3_aa: CASSSPQGSHTEAFF
cdr3_nt: TGTGCCAGCAGCTCCCCCCAGGGGAGTCACACTGAAGCTTTCTTT

d_call: .
clone_size: medium-sized
v_call: TRBV6-2/TRBV6-3
j_call: TRBJ2-7
cdr3_aa: CASRSRYEQYF
cdr3_nt: TGTGCCAGCAGATCTCGGTACGAGCAGTACTTC

d_call: .
clone_size: medium-sized
v_call: TRBV6-1
j_call: TRBJ2-5
cdr3_aa: CASSLTSRQTQYF
cdr3_nt: TGTGCCAGCAGCTTGACTAGTCGGCAGACCCAGTACTTC

d_call: .
clone_size: medium-sized
v_call: TRBV29-1
j_call: TRBJ2-5
cdr3_aa: CSGLQGYRETQYF
cdr3_nt: TGCAGCGGTCTACAGGGTTATCGAGAGACCCAGTACTTC

d_call: .
clone_size: many
v_call: TRBV5-1
j_call: TRBJ1-1
cdr3_aa: CASSFGENTEAFF
cdr3_nt: TGCGCCAGCAGCTTCGGGGAGAACACTGAAGCTTTCTTT

d_call: .
clone_size: few
v_call: TRBV7-8
j_call: TRBJ2-6
cdr3_aa: CASSLLGQGRGAGANVLTF
cdr3_nt: TGTGCCAGCAGCCTACTAGGCCAGGGGCGGGGAGCTGGGGCCAACGTCCTGACTTTC

d_call: TRBD1
clone_size: medium-sized
v_call: TRBV18
j_call: TRBJ2-7
cdr3_aa: CASSPGTGRYEQYF
cdr3_nt: TGTGCCAGCTCACCGGGGACAGGGAGGTACGAGCAGTACTTC

d_call: TRBD1
clone_size: .
v_call: TRBV18
j_call: TRBJ2-7
cdr3_aa: CASSPPPGTGGGEQYF
cdr3_nt: TGTGCCAGCTCACCACCTCCCGGGACAGGGGGCGGCGAGCAGTACTTC

d_call: TRBD1
clone_size: many
v_call: TRBV29-1
j_call: TRBJ2-7
cdr3_aa: CSVGQGRNEQYF
cdr3_nt: TGCAGCGTTGGACAGGGGAGGAACGAGCAGTACTTC

d_call: TRBD2
clone_size: medium-sized
v_call: TRBV20-1
j_call: TRBJ2-7
cdr3_aa: CSGTSGSVSSEEQYF
cdr3_nt: TGCAGTGGGACTAGCGGGAGTGTTTCCTCGGAGGAGCAGTACTTC

d_call: TRBD2
clone_size: medium-sized
v_call: TRBV5-1
j_call: TRBJ2-5
cdr3_aa: CASSLGDYSKETQYF
cdr3_nt: TGCGCCAGCAGCTTGGGGGACTACTCCAAAGAGACCCAGTACTTC

d_call: .
clone_size: many
v_call: TRBV5-1
j_call: TRBJ1-4
cdr3_aa: CASAEGQGNEKLFF
cdr3_nt: TGCGCCAGCGCCGAGGGGCAGGGGAATGAAAAACTGTTTTTT

d_call: TRBD1
clone_size: medium-sized
v_call: TRBV5-1
j_call: TRBJ2-1
cdr3_aa: CASRPDRASYNEQFF
cdr3_nt: TGCGCCAGCAGACCCGACAGGGCGTCCTACAATGAGCAGTTCTTC

d_call: .
clone_size: medium-sized
v_call: TRBV6-5
j_call: TRBJ1-1
cdr3_aa: CATSSYGEAFF
cdr3_nt: TGTGCCACCAGTTCCTACGGTGAAGCTTTCTTT

d_call: .
clone_size: medium-sized
v_call: TRBV6-5
j_call: TRBJ2-7
cdr3_aa: CASSPDGAPYEQYF
cdr3_nt: TGTGCCAGCAGTCCGGACGGAGCCCCCTACGAGCAGTACTTC

d_call: .
clone_size: many
v_call: TRBV10-3
j_call: TRBJ1-2
cdr3_aa: CAIGQGGYGYTF
cdr3_nt: TGTGCCATCGGGCAGGGAGGCTATGGCTACACCTTC

d_call: .
clone_size: few
v_call: TRBV6-6
j_call: TRBJ2-5
cdr3_aa: CASSNSFRSGRETQYF
cdr3_nt: TGTGCCAGCAGTAACTCCTTCCGGAGCGGTCGCGAGACCCAGTACTTC

d_call: TRBD2
clone_size: few
v_call: TRBV28
j_call: TRBJ2-7
cdr3_aa: CASSLNGRAYEQYF
cdr3_nt: TGTGCCAGCAGTTTGAACGGGAGGGCCTACGAGCAGTACTTC

d_call: .
clone_size: large
v_call: TRBV6-5
j_call: TRBJ2-7
cdr3_aa: CASSPRQSSYEQYF
cdr3_nt: TGTGCCAGCAGCCCCCGACAGAGCTCCTACGAGCAGTACTTC

d_call: TRBD2
clone_size: medium-sized
v_call: TRBV29-1
j_call: TRBJ2-1
cdr3_aa: CSVFPWTSGRNNEQFF
cdr3_nt: TGCAGCGTTTTTCCGTGGACTAGCGGGAGGAACAATGAGCAGTTCTTC

d_call: TRBD1
clone_size: .
v_call: TRBV7-9
j_call: TRBJ2-7
cdr3_aa: CASSPRRGQGAGSHEQYF
cdr3_nt: TGTGCCAGCAGCCCTCGTAGGGGACAGGGGGCCGGATCCCACGAGCAGTACTTC

d_call: TRBD1
clone_size: .
v_call: TRBV28
j_call: TRBJ2-7
cdr3_aa: CASSPYRGQGPEQYF
cdr3_nt: TGTGCCAGCAGCCCCTACCGGGGACAGGGGCCCGAGCAGTACTTC

d_call: TRBD2
clone_size: few
v_call: TRBV5-1
j_call: TRBJ2-1
cdr3_aa: CASSSASSGVTSRLGQFF
cdr3_nt: TGCGCCAGCAGCTCGGCTTCTAGCGGGGTGACCTCAAGGCTGGGGCAGTTCTTC

d_call: TRBD2
clone_size: many
v_call: TRBV10-3
j_call: TRBJ2-5
cdr3_aa: CAISVGAGGKETQYF
cdr3_nt: TGTGCCATCAGTGTGGGAGCGGGGGGCAAGGAGACCCAGTACTTC